This entry lists 5 T cell receptor beta chains sequenced from one sample in a study of shared clonotypes between healthy human individuals (dated by TCRdb to the early 2020s). Libraries came from the immunoSEQ multiplex PCR assay. TCRdb re-hosts the immuneACCESS table, in-frame sequences only. Its copies lack some clones; in the studies checked, an unresolved V gene accounts for under half of them, and the cause for the rest is not known. The sample table records a few million clones; 93% of these occur just once. About 0.37% of the sample is in the top ten clones. The sample taken for sequencing was naive CD4+ T cells from PBMCs. Taken with the paper, the label for cell subset or site translates to: CD45RA+ positively selected. Receptor source: a young man in good health. Some clones in this sample may be carry-over from other donors' samples.

The chain joins TRBV6-1 to TRBJ2-2, with D perhaps assigned TRBD1 or TRBD2 (5 bases each). This CDR3 contains 14 residues. V was pared by 8 bases and J by 4 bases, with 14 bases between. The germline CDR1 and CDR2 sequences are MNHNS and SASEGT. The chain's CDR3 is CASDRGAGTGELFF. CDR3 nucleotide sequence: TGTGCCAGCGACCGTGGGGCGGGCACCGGGGAGCTGTTTTTT.

Comment on this clone: Other DNA sequences in the same sample also yield this CDR3. This chain links TRBV28 with TRBJ2-3; D remains ambiguous. CDR1 MDHEN and CDR2 SYDVKM come from the germline V gene. The V and J ends lost 1 base and 6 bases respectively, with 2 bases between them. CDR3 length: 11 residues. The CDR3 here is CASSLSDTQYF. As DNA, the CDR3 is TGTGCCAGCAGTTTATCTGATACGCAGTATTTT.

The V gene is TRBV4-1, the J gene TRBJ2-7; D remains unclear. This CDR3 region has 16 residues. V was cut by 2 bases and J by 0 bases, with 14 bases left in between. The germline gives CDR1 MGHRA, CDR2 YSYEKL. This CDR3 is CASSQSTPPISYEQYF. CDR3 sequence (DNA): TGCGCCAGCAGCCAATCGACTCCTCCTATCTCCTACGAGCAGTACTTC.

V and J are TRBV5-8 and TRBJ2-7, with a possible D match to TRBD1 (6 bases). CDR1 and CDR2 (germline): SGHTS, YDEGEE. CDR3 length: 13 amino acids. Deletions cut 7 bases from V and 3 bases from J, with 14 bases between. CDR3 coding DNA: TGTGCCAGCCGGTGGGGGCGCCTCTACGAGCAGTACTTC. Amino acid sequence: CASRWGRLYEQYF.

J is TRBJ2-5 and V is TRBV6-6, with TRBD1 matching over 11 bases. Germline values: CDR1 MNHNY, CDR2 SVGAGI (reference sequence). The CDR3 contains 15 residues. The V and J ends lost 4 bases and 2 bases, in that order; junction bases with no gene match: 3. The CDR3 DNA follows: TGTGCCAGCAGTTTCCGGGACAGGGGGCAAGAGACCCAGTACTTC. Translating gives CASSFRDRGQETQYF.